Following are 3 T cell receptor beta chains from one sample sequenced in a study of blood T cell repertoires in COVID-19. Produced via immunoSEQ multiplex PCR; TCRdb's table is partial and in-frame only. Of roughly 670,000 clones in the sample, more than 80% were seen once. Sequencing used peripheral blood. The origin of the receptors is a woman between 18 and 29 years old with acute or convalescent COVID-19.

In nucleotides, the CDR3 is TGCGCCAGCAGTGAGTCGCGGGGGAGGGCCGGGGAGCTGTTTTTT. Protein product: CASSESRGRAGELFF. This chain connects TRBV10-2 to TRBJ2-2, with 7 bases that match TRBD2. Germline CDR1 is WSHSY and CDR2 is SAAADI. J lost 6 bases, V lost 0 bases, and 4 bases had no gene match. This CDR3 is built from 15 residues.

J is TRBJ2-7 and V is TRBV29-1; no clear D. Germline V gene data show CDR1 as SQVTM and CDR2 as ANQGSEA. Trimming stripped 1 base from V and 6 bases from J, with 16 bases between. The CDR3 length is 14 residues. The CDR3 DNA follows: TGCAGCGTTGAAGGCAGAACTGGCGGAATCGAGCAGTACTTC. This gives the protein CSVEGRTGGIEQYF.

The J gene is TRBJ2-2, the V gene TRBV19; a weak D match, TRBD1 (5 bases). The CDR3 sequence is 11 residues long. The germline V and J ends were trimmed by 7 bases and 10 bases, with 10 bases remaining between them. The germline CDR1 and CDR2 sequences are LNHDA and SQIVND (reference sequence). The CDR3 protein is CASMGLAELFF. The CDR3 coding sequence is TGTGCCAGTATGGGGCTGGCGGAGCTGTTTTTT. Together with reference TRBV19 and TRBJ2-2, the CDR3 gives the full variable domain: DGGITQSPKYLFRKEGQNVTLSCEQNLNHDAMYWYRQDPGQGLRLIYYSQIVNDFQKGDIAEGYSVSREKKESFPLTVTSAQKNPTAFYLCASMGLAELFFGEGSRLTVL.